This T cell receptor (beta chain) appears in the sequencing data of a study of cytomegalovirus exposure and HLA in healthy donors. The PCR used 60 Vbeta and 13 Jbeta primers. Measured with immunoSEQ multiplex PCR; TCRdb has only the in-frame clones, and not every one. The sample gives about 140,000 clones, approximately 80% of which show up once; under 1.5% is in the top ten. Germline CDR1 reads SGHAT; CDR2 reads FQNNGV. The trim removed 5 bases at V and 2 bases at J, leaving 10 bases unmatched. The CDR3 is 18 amino acids. The chain recombines TRBV11-2 with TRBJ2-1; 12 bases map to TRBD2. Sequencing was carried out using PBMCs. The TCR comes from a male donor in good health and CMV-seropositive. CDR3 sequence (DNA): TGTGCCAGCAGCCCATGGGCTAGCGGGAGGGCAACCTACAATGAGCAGTTCTTC. Translation: CASSPWASGRATYNEQFF.